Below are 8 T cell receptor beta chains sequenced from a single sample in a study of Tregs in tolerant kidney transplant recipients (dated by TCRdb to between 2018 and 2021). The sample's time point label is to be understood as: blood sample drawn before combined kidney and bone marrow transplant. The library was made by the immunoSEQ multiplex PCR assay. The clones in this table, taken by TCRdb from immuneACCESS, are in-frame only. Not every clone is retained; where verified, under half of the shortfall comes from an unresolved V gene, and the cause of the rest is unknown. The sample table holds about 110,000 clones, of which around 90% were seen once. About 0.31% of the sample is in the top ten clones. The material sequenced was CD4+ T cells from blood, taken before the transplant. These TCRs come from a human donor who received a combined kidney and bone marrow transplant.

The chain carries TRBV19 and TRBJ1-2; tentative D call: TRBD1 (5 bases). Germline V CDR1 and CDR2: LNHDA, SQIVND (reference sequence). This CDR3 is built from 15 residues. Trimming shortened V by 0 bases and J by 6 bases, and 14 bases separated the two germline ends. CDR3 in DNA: TGTGCCAGTAGTATAGAGATCAGGGCTTCGGATGGCTACACCTTC. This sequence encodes CASSIEIRASDGYTF. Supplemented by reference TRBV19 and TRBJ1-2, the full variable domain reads DGGITQSPKYLFRKEGQNVTLSCEQNLNHDAMYWYRQDPGQGLRLIYYSQIVNDFQKGDIAEGYSVSREKKESFPLTVTSAQKNPTAFYLCASSIEIRASDGYTFGSGTRLTVV.

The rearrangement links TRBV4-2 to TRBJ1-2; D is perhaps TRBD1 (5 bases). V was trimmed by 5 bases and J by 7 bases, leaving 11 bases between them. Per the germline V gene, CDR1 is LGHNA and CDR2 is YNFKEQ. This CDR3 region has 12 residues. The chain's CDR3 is CASSLWTSGYTF. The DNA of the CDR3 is TGTGCCAGCAGCTTGTGGACATCTGGCTACACCTTC.

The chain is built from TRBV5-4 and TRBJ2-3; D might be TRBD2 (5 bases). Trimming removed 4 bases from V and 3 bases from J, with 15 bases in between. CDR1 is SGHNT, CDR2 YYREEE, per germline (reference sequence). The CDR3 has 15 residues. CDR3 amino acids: CASSPRVSVTDTQYF. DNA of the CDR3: TGTGCCAGCAGCCCCCGCGTTAGCGTTACAGATACGCAGTATTTT. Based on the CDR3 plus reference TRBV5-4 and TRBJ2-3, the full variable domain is ETGVTQSPTHLIKTRGQQVTLRCSSQSGHNTVSWYQQALGQGPQFIFQYYREEENGRGNFPPRFSGLQFPNYSSELNVNALELDDSALYLCASSPRVSVTDTQYFGPGTRLTVL.

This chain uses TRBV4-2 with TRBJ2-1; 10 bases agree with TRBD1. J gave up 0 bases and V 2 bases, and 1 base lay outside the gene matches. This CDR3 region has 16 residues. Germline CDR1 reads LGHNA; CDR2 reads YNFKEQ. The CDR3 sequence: CASSQRQGASYNEQFF. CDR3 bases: TGTGCCAGCAGCCAAAGACAGGGGGCCTCCTACAATGAGCAGTTCTTC.

The CDR3 here is CASSLAGQVSGAFF. CDR3 nucleotide sequence: TGTGCCAGCAGTCTCGCCGGCCAAGTGTCCGGGGCTTTCTTT. V and J are TRBV28 and TRBJ1-1, with unresolved D. This CDR3 has 14 residues. V was clipped by 5 bases and J by 11 bases, with 21 bases between them. Per germline, CDR1 MDHEN and CDR2 SYDVKM. The full variable domain, rest sourced from reference TRBV28 and TRBJ1-1, is DVKVTQSSRYLVKRTGEKVFLECVQDMDHENMFWYRQDPGLGLRLIYFSYDVKMKEKGDIPEGYSVSREKKERFSLILESASTNQTSMYLCASSLAGQVSGAFFGQGTRLTVV.

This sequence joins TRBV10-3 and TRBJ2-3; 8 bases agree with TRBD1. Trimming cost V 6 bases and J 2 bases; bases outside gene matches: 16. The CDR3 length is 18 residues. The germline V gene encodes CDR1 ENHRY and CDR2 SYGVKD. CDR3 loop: CAISALQGGQGFTDTQYF. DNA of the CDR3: TGTGCCATCAGCGCACTGCAGGGAGGACAGGGTTTCACAGATACGCAGTATTTT.

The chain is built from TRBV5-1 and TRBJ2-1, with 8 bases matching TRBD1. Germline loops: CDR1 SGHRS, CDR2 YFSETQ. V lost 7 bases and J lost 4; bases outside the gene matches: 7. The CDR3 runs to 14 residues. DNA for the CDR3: TGCGCCAGCCAGGGGGCGAATTCTTACAATGAGCAGTTCTTC. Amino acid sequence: CASQGANSYNEQFF.

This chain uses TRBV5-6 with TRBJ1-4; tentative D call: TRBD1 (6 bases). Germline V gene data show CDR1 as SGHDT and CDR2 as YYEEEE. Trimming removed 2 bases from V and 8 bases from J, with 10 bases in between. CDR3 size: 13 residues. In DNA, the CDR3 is TGTGCCAGCAGCTTACAGGGAAGGGAAAAACTGTTTTTT. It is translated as CASSLQGREKLFF.